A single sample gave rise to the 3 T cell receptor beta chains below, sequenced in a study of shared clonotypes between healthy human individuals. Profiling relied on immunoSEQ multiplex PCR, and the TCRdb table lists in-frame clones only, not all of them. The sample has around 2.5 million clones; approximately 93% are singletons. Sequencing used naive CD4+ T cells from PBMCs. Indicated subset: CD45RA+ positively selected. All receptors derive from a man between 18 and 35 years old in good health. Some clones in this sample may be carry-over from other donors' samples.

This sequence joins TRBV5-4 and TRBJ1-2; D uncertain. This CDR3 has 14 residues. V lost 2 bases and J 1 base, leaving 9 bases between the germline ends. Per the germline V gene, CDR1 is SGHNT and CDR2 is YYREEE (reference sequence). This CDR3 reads CASSLYSRNYGYTF. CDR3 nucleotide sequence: TGTGCCAGCAGCTTATATTCTCGTAACTATGGCTACACCTTC.

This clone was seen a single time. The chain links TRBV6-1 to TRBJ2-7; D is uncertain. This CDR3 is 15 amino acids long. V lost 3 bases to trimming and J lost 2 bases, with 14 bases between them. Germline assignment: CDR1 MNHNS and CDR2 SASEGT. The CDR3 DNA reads TGTGCCAGCAGTGATTTTTTTGGCAGACCCTACGAGCAGTACTTC. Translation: CASSDFFGRPYEQYF.

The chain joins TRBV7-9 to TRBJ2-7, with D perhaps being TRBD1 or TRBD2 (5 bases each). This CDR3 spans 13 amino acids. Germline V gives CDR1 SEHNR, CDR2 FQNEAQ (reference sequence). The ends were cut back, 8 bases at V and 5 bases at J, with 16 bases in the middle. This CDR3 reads CASGPSWGNEQYF. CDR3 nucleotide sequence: TGTGCCAGCGGCCCTTCGTGGGGGAACGAGCAGTACTTC.